Listed here are 5 T cell receptor beta chains from one sample, sequenced in a study of cytomegalovirus exposure and HLA in healthy donors. PCR was performed using 60 Vbeta and 13 Jbeta primers. The method was immunoSEQ multiplex PCR; TCRdb's version includes in-frame clones alone and lacks a portion of them. The sample lists 150,000 to 200,000 clones, more than 75% occurring once. The sequenced sample consisted of PBMCs. The receptors were gathered from a woman in her 30s in good health and CMV-seropositive.

The chain combines TRBV4-3 with TRBJ2-7; D gene ambiguous. CDR3 size: 15 residues. Germline V gene data show CDR1 as LGHNA and CDR2 as YSLEER. V shed 2 bases and J shed 4 bases, with 15 bases lying between them. Here the CDR3 DNA reads TGCGCCAGCAGCCAAACCAGGAACCGTGGGTACGAGCAGTACTTC. Translated: CASSQTRNRGYEQYF.

This clone was observed a few times. This chain uses TRBV6-6 with TRBJ2-1; a weak D match, TRBD2 (5 bases). The CDR3 spans 15 residues. Germline V gene lookup returns CDR1 MNHNY and CDR2 SVGAGI (reference sequence). Deletions cut 0 bases from V and 9 bases from J, with 15 bases between. The CDR3 DNA reads as TGTGCCAGCAGTTACTCTCCGGGGAACGGTGGTGAGCAGTTCTTC. Amino acids: CASSYSPGNGGEQFF.

This clone came up a few times. CDR3 amino acids: CASSEARQGYGYTF. CDR3 DNA: TGTGCCAGCAGTGAAGCCCGGCAGGGCTATGGCTACACCTTC. The rearrangement joins TRBV2 to TRBJ1-2; weak D call: TRBD1 (5 bases). The CDR3 consists of 14 residues. V lost 0 bases, J lost 4 bases, and 9 bases lay in between. Germline V gives CDR1 SNHLY, CDR2 FYNNEI.

This clone appeared a few times. The V and J genes are TRBV10-3 and TRBJ1-4, with a tentative D call TRBD1 (6 bases). Germline CDR1 reads ENHRY; CDR2 reads SYGVKD. The CDR3 extends over 13 amino acids. Trimming removed 8 bases from V and 1 base from J, with 8 bases in between. The CDR3: CAIRGGTNEKLFF. CDR3 DNA: TGTGCCATCCGAGGGGGAACTAATGAAAAACTGTTTTTT.

This chain joins TRBV11-2 and TRBJ2-3; D uncertain. The CDR3 contains 16 residues. Germline V CDR1 and CDR2: SGHAT, FQNNGV. The germline V and J ends were trimmed by 6 bases and 1 base, with 17 bases remaining between them. CDR3 region: CASSPSRSTRTDTQYF. As DNA, the CDR3 is TGTGCCAGCAGTCCAAGCAGGTCTACCCGCACAGATACGCAGTATTTT.